Listed below are T cell receptor beta chains from one sample, sequenced in a study of Ad26.COV2.S vaccination and SARS-CoV-2 variants. Sequenced by immunoSEQ multiplex PCR; TCRdb stores in-frame clones only, minus some. The table has about 350,000 clones, about 91% seen once. The sample here was peripheral blood, taken after recovery from COVID-19. The receptors shown here come from a human donor who had recovered from COVID-19. CDR3s include the opening cysteine and the closing phenylalanine or tryptophan. D genes are given only for firm matches. For some rows the clone size is stated as once, few or many, or as a class when expanded; others skip it.

NA TRBJ1-2 TRBV27 NA TGTGCCAGCAGTCGCGACTGGGGAGCCTATGGCTACACCTTC CASSRDWGAYGYTF
NA TRBJ2-3 TRBV7-2 NA TGTGCCAGCAGCTTGGTAACCACAGATACGCAGTATTTT CASSLVTTDTQYF
NA TRBJ1-1 TRBV7-3 NA TGTGCCAGCAGCTTAGGACTGGGGACTGAAGCTTTCTTT CASSLGLGTEAFF
NA TRBJ1-6 TRBV1 NA TGCACCAGCAGCGCGGATGTAAGGAATTCACCCCTCCACTTT CTSSADVRNSPLHF
NA TRBJ1-2 TRBV2 NA TGTGCCAGCAGTGGAGAGGGGGGCTATGGCTACACCTTC CASSGEGGYGYTF
NA TRBJ2-3 TRBV19 NA TGTGCCAGTAGTGTCGACTACCGAACGCAGTATTTT CASSVDYRTQYF
NA TRBJ2-3 TRBV18 TRBD1 TGTGCCAGCTCGCGAAACCCGGGACAGAGCACAGATACGCAGTATTTT CASSRNPGQSTDTQYF
NA TRBJ1-3 TRBV5-1 NA TGCGCCAGCAGCTCCGCAGGGTCTGGAAACACCATATATTTT CASSSAGSGNTIYF
once TRBJ2-2 TRBV18 NA TGTGCCAGCTCACCGCCGGAGGCAAACACCGGGGAGCTGTTTTTT CASSPPEANTGELFF
NA TRBJ2-7 TRBV6-5 TRBD1 TGTGCCAGCAGTCGGTCCGGGACAGGGGGTTACGAGCAGTACTTC CASSRSGTGGYEQYF
NA TRBJ1-1 TRBV6-5 NA TGTGCCAGCAGGGCCGCCGGGTACCAAAGGACTGAAGCTTTCTTT CASRAAGYQRTEAFF
few TRBJ1-1 TRBV6-6 NA TGTGCCAGCAATCTACAGGCTCAAGCTTTCTTT CASNLQAQAFF
once TRBJ2-3 TRBV27 TRBD2 TGTGCCAGCAGTCAGCTAGCGGGGGGGCGTACAGATACGCAGTATTTT CASSQLAGGRTDTQYF
NA TRBJ2-5 TRBV14 NA TGTGCCAGCAGCTATGACAGCGGGACCCAGTACTTC CASSYDSGTQYF
few TRBJ1-1 TRBV4-3 NA TGCGCCAGCAGCCAAGATCCGACAGTTCACACTGAAGCTTTCTTT CASSQDPTVHTEAFF
NA TRBJ2-7 TRBV10-2 NA TGCGCCAGCAGTGGTCAAGGCGGGTACGAGCAGTACTTC CASSGQGGYEQYF
NA TRBJ1-4 TRBV7-7 NA TGTGCTAGCAGCTTAGAGGGGAGGGTTGAAAAACTGTTTTTT CASSLEGRVEKLFF
NA TRBJ2-1 TRBV20-1 NA TGCAGTGGAGGGGGTGATGAGCAGTTCTTC CSGGGDEQFF
NA TRBJ1-1 TRBV3-1/TRBV3-2 NA TGTGCCAGCAGTCTATCCATGAACACTGAAGCTTTCTTT CASSLSMNTEAFF
once TRBJ2-6 TRBV3-1/TRBV3-2 NA TGTGCCAGCAGCCAAGATCCGCCCAGGGGTACTGGGGCCAACGTCCTGACTTTC CASSQDPPRGTGANVLTF
NA TRBJ2-7 TRBV18 NA TGTGCCAGCTCACGAGCGGGGGACAGGACACACTACGAGCAGTACTTC CASSRAGDRTHYEQYF
once TRBJ1-4 TRBV5-4 NA TGTGCCAGCAGCTCCTTGGACACGTCTGTCGAAAAACTGTTTTTT CASSSLDTSVEKLFF
NA TRBJ2-2 TRBV9 TRBD2 TGTGCCAGCAGCCCCTGGGGGACTAGCGGGGCGGGAACCGGGGAGCTGTTTTTT CASSPWGTSGAGTGELFF
NA TRBJ2-6 TRBV7-2 NA TGTGCCAGCTCTCCAGGTGTTGTCTCTGGGGCCAACGTCCTGACTTTC CASSPGVVSGANVLTF
NA TRBJ2-6 TRBV5-6 NA TGTGCCAGCACCCCGGGGTATGGGGCCAACGTCCTGACTTTC CASTPGYGANVLTF
few TRBJ2-5 TRBV7-9 NA TGTGCCAGCAGCCCGGGCGCAGGGTGGGAGACCCAGTACTTC CASSPGAGWETQYF
few TRBJ1-2 TRBV7-9 NA TGTGCCAGCAGCTTCGCGGCTAACTATGGCTACACCTTC CASSFAANYGYTF
NA TRBJ1-1 TRBV6-5 NA TGTGCCAGCAGTTATTCCCGGGTGGGTACTGAAGCTTTCTTT CASSYSRVGTEAFF
NA TRBJ1-3 TRBV9 NA TGTGCCAGCAGCGTAGCTCGGGGGGGTGGAAACACCATATATTTT CASSVARGGGNTIYF
NA TRBJ2-3 TRBV5-1 TRBD2 TGCGCCAGCAGCTCGGGACTAGCGGTCACAGATACGCAGTATTTT CASSSGLAVTDTQYF
NA TRBJ2-1 TRBV18 NA TGTGCCAGCTCACCATTCGACAGTCAAGCCTACAATGAGCAGTTCTTC CASSPFDSQAYNEQFF
NA TRBJ1-4 TRBV2 TRBD1 TGTGCCAGCAGTGGGACGGACAGGGGGCGTGAAAAACTGTTTTTT CASSGTDRGREKLFF
NA TRBJ1-2 TRBV6-6 NA TGTGCCAGCAGTTACGCAGGGCTTAACTATGGCTACACCTTC CASSYAGLNYGYTF
NA TRBJ1-1 TRBV7-9 NA TGTGCCAGCAGCTCATCTTCGGGAGTCAGTAACACTGAAGCTTTCTTT CASSSSSGVSNTEAFF
NA TRBJ1-4 TRBV13 NA TGTGCCAGCAGCGCTGGACAGAAACCAACTAATGAAAAACTGTTTTTT CASSAGQKPTNEKLFF
NA TRBJ1-4 TRBV19 NA TGTGCCAGTAGTATCAGGGCACAGCCAACTAATGAAAAACTGTTTTTT CASSIRAQPTNEKLFF
NA TRBJ2-3 TRBV29-1 NA TGCAGCGTTGATTCCCCAACGGGGCCAGATACGCAGTATTTT CSVDSPTGPDTQYF
NA TRBJ2-5 TRBV7-9 NA TGTGCCAGCAGCATATCGGGGGGCCCTAGGAATCAAGAGACCCAGTACTTC CASSISGGPRNQETQYF
NA TRBJ2-1 TRBV6-6 TRBD2 TGTGCCAGCACCCCTCGGGGGGGCCTGACCTACAATGAGCAGTTCTTC CASTPRGGLTYNEQFF
NA TRBJ1-4 TRBV7-8 NA TGTGCCAGCAGCTTCCGACAGGATGAGCTCGGAGCGGCAACTAATGAAAAACTGTTTTTT CASSFRQDELGAATNEKLFF
once TRBJ1-2 TRBV10-3 TRBD1 TGTGCCACCCGCGGGGGGACAGGGATGTATGGCTACACCTTC CATRGGTGMYGYTF
NA TRBJ1-3 TRBV15 TRBD1 TGTGCCACCAGCAGAGGACAGGGGGCTGGAAACACCATATATTTT CATSRGQGAGNTIYF
NA TRBJ1-1 TRBV27 TRBD1 TGTGCCAGCAGTTTAGCCGGGGACAGGCCTTATTCGCGATTCCCAGCTTTCTTT CASSLAGDRPYSRFPAFF
NA TRBJ2-2 TRBV2 NA TGTGCCAGCACCCAACGGCGCACCGGGGAGCTGTTTTTT CASTQRRTGELFF
NA TRBJ2-5 TRBV11-2 TRBD1 TGTGCCAGCAGCCCGGGGACAGGGGGAGAGACCCAGTACTTC CASSPGTGGETQYF
NA TRBJ1-2 TRBV6-5 NA TGTGCCAGCAGTTTTCTATCCGGGAAGTATGGCTACACCTTC CASSFLSGKYGYTF
NA TRBJ1-5 TRBV24-1 TRBD1 TGTGCCAGAAAAGACAGGGGCAATCAGCCCCAGCATTTT CARKDRGNQPQHF
once TRBJ1-5 TRBV12-5 TRBD1 TGTGCTAGTGGCGGGGGACAGGGGTTGGGGCAGCCCCAGCATTTT CASGGGQGLGQPQHF
NA TRBJ1-1 TRBV11-2 TRBD1 TGTGCCAGCAGCCCCACTCTCACAGGGGGCACTGAAGCTTTCTTT CASSPTLTGGTEAFF